Shown below are 7 T cell receptor beta chains from a single sample sequenced in a study of shared clonotypes between healthy human individuals. Some clones are missing from TCRdb's copy, which holds only in-frame ones; the method was immunoSEQ multiplex PCR. The table shows about half a million clones, with around 79% occurring only once. Sequences were obtained from PBMCs. All receptors derive from a woman between 35 and 50 years old in good health. Some clones in this sample may be carry-over from other donors' samples.

This chain joins TRBV7-9 and TRBJ2-4, with 11 positions matching TRBD1. In germline, CDR1 is SEHNR, CDR2 FQNEAQ (reference sequence). The V gene end was trimmed by 4 bases and the J gene end by 8 bases; junction bases not matched to a gene: 10. The CDR3 loop spans 16 amino acids. CDR3 in DNA: TGTGCCAGCAGCTCAACGGACAGGGGGCCCGGGGACATTCAGTACTTC. This sequence encodes CASSSTDRGPGDIQYF. The complete variable domain, with remaining parts taken from reference TRBV7-9 and TRBJ2-4, reads DTGVSQNPRHKITKRGQNVTFRCDPISEHNRLYWYRQTLGQGPEFLTYFQNEAQLEKSRLLSDRFSAERPKGSFSTLEIQRTEQGDSAMYLCASSSTDRGPGDIQYFGAGTRLSVL.

The genes are TRBV7-2 and TRBJ1-5; D may be TRBD1 (6 bases). Trimming took 5 bases from V and 2 from J, leaving 16 bases between them. Germline assignment: CDR1 SGHTA and CDR2 FQGNSA. The CDR3 is 16 residues long. CDR3 sequence reads: CASSTVQGLRNQPQHF. CDR3 DNA: TGTGCCAGCAGCACCGTTCAGGGGTTACGCAATCAGCCCCAGCATTTT.

The chain carries TRBV19 and TRBJ1-2; maybe TRBD1 (5 bases). The V end lost 8 bases, the J end lost 8 bases, and 30 bases lay between the germline ends. The CDR3 consists of 17 residues. Germline CDR1 LNHDA, CDR2 SQIVND (reference sequence). CDR3 bases: TGTGCCAGTCATTGGACCCGGAATCTTATCCCTCCAGGGGGCTACACCTTC. Its translation is CASHWTRNLIPPGGYTF.

V and J are TRBV28 and TRBJ1-4; D is perhaps TRBD1 (5 bases). The V gene's germline CDR1 is MDHEN and CDR2 SYDVKM. V lost 1 base and J 3 bases, leaving 9 bases between the germline ends. This CDR3 comprises 15 residues. The CDR3 nucleotides are TGTGCCAGCAGTTTATTTTCGGGGGCTAATGAAAAACTGTTTTTT. Encoded protein: CASSLFSGANEKLFF. The full variable domain, with the rest looked up from reference TRBV28 and TRBJ1-4, is DVKVTQSSRYLVKRTGEKVFLECVQDMDHENMFWYRQDPGLGLRLIYFSYDVKMKEKGDIPEGYSVSREKKERFSLILESASTNQTSMYLCASSLFSGANEKLFFGSGTQLSVL.

The V gene is TRBV7-3, the J gene TRBJ2-3; the match to TRBD1 covers 7 bases. Germline CDR1 SGHTA, CDR2 FQGTGA. The V gene end was trimmed by 3 bases and the J gene end by 4 bases; junction bases not matched to a gene: 13. This CDR3 region has 17 residues. The CDR3 DNA sequence: TGTGCCAGCAGCTTTAGCTCTCCGGGACAGAAGGCAGATACGCAGTATTTT. Its protein is CASSFSSPGQKADTQYF.

This CDR3 is CASSDPPGDATPTNTEAFF. DNA for the CDR3: TGCGCCAGCAGTGATCCCCCGGGGGACGCCACCCCCACGAACACTGAAGCTTTCTTT. The chain has TRBV10-1 and TRBJ1-1; D may be TRBD1 (5 bases). The CDR3 runs 19 residues. Germline V gene lookup returns CDR1 WNHNN and CDR2 SYGVQD (reference sequence). V was clipped by 3 bases and J by 1 base, with 24 bases between them.

The rearrangement uses TRBV27 and TRBJ1-1; no clear D gene. Germline V gene sequence: CDR1 MNHEY, CDR2 SMNVEV (reference sequence). V was pared by 6 bases and J by 3 bases, with 17 bases between. The CDR3 is 15 amino acids. CDR3 in amino acids: CASRLAGVGDTEAFF. DNA of the CDR3: TGTGCCAGCAGACTCGCCGGTGTTGGTGACACTGAAGCTTTCTTT.